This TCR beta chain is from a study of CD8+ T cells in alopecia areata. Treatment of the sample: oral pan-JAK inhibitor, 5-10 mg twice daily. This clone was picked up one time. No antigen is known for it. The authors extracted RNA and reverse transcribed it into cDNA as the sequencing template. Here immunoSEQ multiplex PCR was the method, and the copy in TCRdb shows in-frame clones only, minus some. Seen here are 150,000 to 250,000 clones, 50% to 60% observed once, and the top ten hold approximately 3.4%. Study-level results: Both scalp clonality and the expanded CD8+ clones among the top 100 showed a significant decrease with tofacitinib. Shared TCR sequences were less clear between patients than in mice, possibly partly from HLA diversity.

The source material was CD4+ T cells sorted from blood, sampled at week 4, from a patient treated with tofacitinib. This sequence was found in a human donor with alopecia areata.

The CDR3 is CASSQGSRHWQETQYF. For the CDR3, the DNA is TGCGCCAGCAGCCAAGGGTCAAGGCATTGGCAAGAGACCCAGTACTTC. The rearrangement uses TRBV4-1 and TRBJ2-5; no reliable D call. Per the germline V gene, CDR1 is MGHRA and CDR2 is YSYEKL. V was pared by 1 base and J by 2 bases, with 14 bases between. The CDR3 length is 16 residues.